The 29 T cell receptor beta chains in this list originate from one sample, sequenced in a study of control samples from healthy donors and cancer patients. TCRdb's copy holds only in-frame clones and misses some; the assay was immunoSEQ multiplex PCR. The table includes tens of thousands of clones, over 80% detected once. Sequencing was done on a sample of blood. These TCRs come from a man aged 55 to 70 in good health.

Notes on this clone: At the DNA level, this CDR3 is encoded by other sequences in the same sample as well. V and J are TRBV27 and TRBJ2-6, with unresolved D. Germline CDR1 is MNHEY and CDR2 is SMNVEV (reference sequence). With 3 bases removed from V and 0 bases from J, the gap between germline ends came to 3 bases. This CDR3 contains 14 residues. CDR3 bases: TGTGCCAGCAGTTTTCTCTCTGGGGCCAACGTCCTGACTTTC. This sequence encodes CASSFLSGANVLTF.

This chain uses TRBV2 with TRBJ2-7; 10 bases agree with TRBD1. Trimming cost V 6 bases and J 4 bases; bases outside gene matches: 6. The CDR3 extends over 14 amino acids. Per germline, CDR1 SNHLY and CDR2 FYNNEI. The CDR3: CASSETGGIYEQYF. DNA for the CDR3: TGTGCCAGCAGCGAGACAGGGGGCATATACGAGCAGTACTTC.

The rearrangement joins TRBV6-2 or TRBV6-3 to TRBJ2-1; D not resolved. The CDR3 covers 11 residues. Per germline, CDR1 MNHEY and CDR2 SVGEGT. Deletions cut 6 bases from V and 6 bases from J, with 6 bases between. The CDR3 here is CASSQPNEQFF. CDR3 DNA sequence: TGTGCCAGCAGCCAACCCAATGAGCAGTTCTTC.

This chain links TRBV13 with TRBJ2-7; 8 positions agree with TRBD1. V dropped 3 bases and J dropped 7; count of bases not matched to a gene: 14. The CDR3 contains 16 residues. Per germline, CDR1 PRHDT and CDR2 FYEKMQ (reference sequence). The CDR3: CASSFGVETGAGEQYF. Written as DNA, the CDR3 is TGTGCCAGCAGCTTCGGGGTGGAGACAGGGGCAGGGGAGCAGTACTTC.

The gene calls are TRBV7-6 and TRBJ1-6, with D unclear. This CDR3 spans 16 amino acids. V was trimmed by 2 bases and J by 5 bases, leaving 13 bases between them. The V gene's germline CDR1 is SGHVS and CDR2 FNYEAQ. The CDR3 loop reads CASSLSWAGNNSPLHF. The CDR3 DNA reads as TGTGCCAGCAGCTTAAGTTGGGCAGGTAATAATTCACCCCTCCACTTT.

The chain carries TRBV6-2 or TRBV6-3 and TRBJ2-1; 10 nucleotides agree with TRBD2. Germline values: CDR1 MNHEY, CDR2 SVGEGT. Germline trimming cut 4 bases from V and 9 bases from J; bases unmatched to any gene: 9. The length of the CDR3 is 15 residues. The CDR3 sequence: CASSFIAGGRTEQFF. DNA of the CDR3: TGTGCCAGCAGTTTTATAGCGGGAGGAAGAACTGAGCAGTTCTTC.

V is TRBV5-1 and J is TRBJ1-1; D unclear. Germline loops: CDR1 SGHRS, CDR2 YFSETQ. Between the trimmed V and J ends, which lost 3 bases and 1 base, there was a span of 10 bases. The CDR3 has 14 amino acids. This CDR3 reads CASSSDSSNTEAFF. In nucleotides, the CDR3 is TGCGCCAGCAGCTCGGATAGCTCGAACACTGAAGCTTTCTTT.

J is TRBJ1-6 and V is TRBV25-1; possibly TRBD1 for D (6 bases). V was pared by 6 bases and J by 10 bases, with 16 bases between. CDR3 length: 14 amino acids. From germline, CDR1 is MGHDK and CDR2 SYGVNS. The CDR3 region is CASRRGGGGSPLHF. In DNA form, the CDR3 reads TGTGCCAGCAGAAGGGGGGGTGGCGGCTCACCCCTCCACTTT.

The chain combines TRBV6-5 with TRBJ2-1; D possibly corresponds to TRBD2 (5 bases). The CDR3 totals 13 residues. V shed 2 bases and J shed 6 bases, with 8 bases lying between them. Germline lookup yields CDR1 MNHEY and CDR2 SVGAGI. The CDR3 sequence: CASSYEGANEQFF. In DNA, the CDR3 is TGTGCCAGCAGTTACGAGGGTGCCAATGAGCAGTTCTTC.

The rearrangement links TRBV11-3 to TRBJ2-1, with TRBD2 identical over 9 bases. This CDR3 contains 18 residues. The germline V gene has CDR1 SGHNT and CDR2 YENEEA. Trimming removed 6 bases from V and 2 bases from J; junction bases left unmatched: 14. The CDR3 sequence: CASRQPGLAMAPYNEQFF. For the CDR3, the DNA is TGTGCCAGCAGACAACCGGGACTAGCAATGGCACCCTACAATGAGCAGTTCTTC.

The chain couples TRBV2 to TRBJ1-2; 8 nucleotides match TRBD1. Per germline, CDR1 SNHLY and CDR2 FYNNEI. Trimming removed 10 bases from V and 2 bases from J; junction bases left unmatched: 9. The CDR3 length is 14 residues. The CDR3 sequence: CAIAGTGGNYGYTF. CDR3 nucleotides: TGTGCCATCGCGGGGACAGGAGGGAACTATGGCTACACCTTC.

The CDR3 DNA follows: TGTGCCAGCAGCTTACCCGGGGCTGGAAACACCATATATTTT. Protein: CASSLPGAGNTIYF. The chain couples TRBV11-2 to TRBJ1-3; D unclear. CDR1 and CDR2 (germline): SGHAT, FQNNGV. The CDR3 runs 14 residues. The V end lost 2 bases, the J end lost 2 bases, and 7 bases lay between the germline ends.

V is TRBV19 and J is TRBJ1-2; 9 bases are a match to TRBD1. CDR1 LNHDA and CDR2 SQIVND come from the germline V gene (reference sequence). The junction had 10 bases not matched to a gene; V was cut back by 7 bases and J by 10 bases. The CDR3 runs 13 residues. The CDR3 sequence is CASNPGTGRYYTF. CDR3 nucleotides: TGTGCCAGTAACCCCGGGACAGGGCGTTACTACACCTTC.

The rearrangement joins TRBV9 to TRBJ2-2; D is tentatively TRBD1 or TRBD2 (5 bases each). Trimming removed 0 bases at V and 2 bases at J, with 14 bases between. Looked up from germline, CDR1 is SGDLS and CDR2 is YYNGEE. The CDR3 is 17 amino acids. CDR3 residues: CASSVVLGATNTGELFF. Here the CDR3 DNA reads TGTGCCAGCAGCGTAGTTCTCGGGGCTACCAACACCGGGGAGCTGTTTTTT.

This clone was recorded only once. The V gene is TRBV7-3, the J gene TRBJ2-2, with 9 bases matching TRBD1. The CDR3 consists of 14 residues. Germline CDR1 is SGHTA and CDR2 is FQGTGA. Trimming at V came to 10 bases and at J to 6 bases, leaving 9 bases not matched to a gene. In DNA, the CDR3 is TGTGCCACCGCTAGGACAGGGGAGTCCGGGGAGCTGTTTTTT. It codes for CATARTGESGELFF.

This clone was seen just once. V gene TRBV29-1 combines with J gene TRBJ1-3, with D unclear. The V end lost 7 bases, the J end lost 4 bases, and 8 bases lay between the germline ends. The V gene's germline CDR1 is SQVTM and CDR2 ANQGSEA. The CDR3 runs 11 residues. CDR3 in amino acids: CSAYTGNTIYF. CDR3 DNA: TGCAGCGCTTACACCGGAAACACCATATATTTT.

J is TRBJ2-5 and V is TRBV19; possibly TRBD2 for D (5 bases). Trimming removed 8 bases from V and 7 bases from J, with 23 bases in between. The CDR3 is 15 residues long. The germline V gene has CDR1 LNHDA and CDR2 SQIVND (reference sequence). The CDR3 reads CASSERGTQFATQYF. CDR3 nucleotides: TGTGCCAGTTCTGAACGGGGAACCCAGTTTGCGACCCAGTACTTC.

The rearrangement uses TRBV7-2 and TRBJ1-1; no clear D. Looked up from germline, CDR1 is SGHTA and CDR2 is FQGNSA. V was trimmed by 3 bases and J by 4 bases, leaving 15 bases between them. This CDR3 comprises 15 residues. The CDR3 loop is CASSFSGRVGTEAFF. CDR3 in DNA: TGTGCCAGCAGCTTTTCTGGCCGGGTTGGCACTGAAGCTTTCTTT.

This clone came up once. The genes are TRBV27 and TRBJ2-3, with 8 nucleotides matching TRBD2. The CDR3 has 15 amino acids. With 9 bases clipped from V and 0 bases from J, the junction kept 8 bases outside the gene matches. Germline V CDR1 and CDR2: MNHEY, SMNVEV (reference sequence). The CDR3 reads CASSLAGLSTDTQYF. Written as DNA, the CDR3 is TGTGCCAGTTCCTTAGCGGGACTTAGCACAGATACGCAGTATTTT.

The chain recombines TRBV9 with TRBJ2-3; D unresolved. Germline V gene sequence: CDR1 SGDLS, CDR2 YYNGEE. The CDR3 has 14 amino acids. Between the trimmed V and J ends, which lost 0 bases and 4 bases, there was a span of 9 bases. This CDR3 reads CASSVDIAPDTQYF. The CDR3 coding sequence is TGTGCCAGCAGCGTAGATATAGCCCCAGATACGCAGTATTTT.

For this clone: Other DNA sequences in this specimen translate into the identical CDR3. The J gene is TRBJ2-2, the V gene TRBV28, with a weak D call TRBD2 (6 bases). From germline, CDR1 is MDHEN and CDR2 SYDVKM. The CDR3 has 14 residues. The V end lost 3 bases, the J end lost 1 base, and 6 bases lay between the germline ends. CDR3 sequence: CASSLGGNTGELFF. The DNA for the CDR3 is TGTGCCAGCAGTTTGGGGGGGAACACCGGGGAGCTGTTTTTT.

The genes are TRBV28 and TRBJ2-3; 8 bases map to TRBD2. Germline lookup yields CDR1 MDHEN and CDR2 SYDVKM. This CDR3 spans 19 amino acids. V shed 3 bases, J shed 4 bases, and the junction held 18 bases outside the gene matches. This chain's CDR3 is CASSLNSGSGSGLADTQYF. The DNA of the CDR3 is TGTGCCAGCAGTTTGAACAGCGGGAGCGGTTCTGGCCTGGCAGATACGCAGTATTTT.

A few counts support this clone. This chain connects TRBV7-9 to TRBJ2-7, with D unclear. Trimming took off 0 bases at V and 0 bases at J, with 3 bases between the two ends. This CDR3 region has 13 residues. The germline CDR1 and CDR2 sequences are SEHNR and FQNEAQ (reference sequence). The DNA of the CDR3 is TGTGCCAGCAGCTTAGCCGGCTCCTACGAGCAGTACTTC. It specifies CASSLAGSYEQYF.

The chain uses TRBV5-1 and TRBJ1-6, with a possible D match to TRBD1 (5 bases). CDR3 length: 16 residues. The germline V gene has CDR1 SGHRS and CDR2 YFSETQ. With 1 base removed from V and 7 bases from J, the gap between germline ends came to 15 bases. CDR3 sequence: CASSLTISGTNSPLHF. The CDR3 DNA is TGCGCCAGCAGCTTGACCATCTCGGGGACCAATTCACCCCTCCACTTT. Using reference TRBV5-1 and TRBJ1-6 for the parts outside the CDR3, the full variable domain is KAGVTQTPRYLIKTRGQQVTLSCSPISGHRSVSWYQQTPGQGLQFLFEYFSETQRNKGNFPGRFSGRQFSNSRSEMNVSTLELGDSALYLCASSLTISGTNSPLHFGNGTRLTVT.

This clone was observed once. The chain couples TRBV28 to TRBJ2-7, with 8 bases matching TRBD1. The CDR3 length is 14 residues. Unmatched junction bases numbered 8, after V lost 5 bases and J lost 5 bases. Germline lookup yields CDR1 MDHEN and CDR2 SYDVKM. The CDR3, as DNA: TGTGCCAGCAGTCTCCGACAGGGGAGGCACGAGCAGTACTTC. Protein: CASSLRQGRHEQYF.

V and J are TRBV28 and TRBJ2-2; D ambiguous. The CDR3 loop spans 13 amino acids. Germline values: CDR1 MDHEN, CDR2 SYDVKM. The V end was cut by 6 bases, the J end by 1 base, with 6 bases between. CDR3 sequence (DNA): TGTGCCAGCAGCAATATGAACACCGGGGAGCTGTTTTTT. Translated: CASSNMNTGELFF.

The V call is TRBV7-9, the J call TRBJ1-1; maybe TRBD1 (5 bases). Germline assignment: CDR1 SEHNR and CDR2 FQNEAQ (reference sequence). The CDR3 runs 13 residues. The V end was cut by 3 bases, the J end by 3 bases, with 8 bases between. CDR3 nucleotide sequence: TGTGCCAGCAGCTTCCGCAGGGACACTGAAGCTTTCTTT. As protein: CASSFRRDTEAFF.

CDR3 in amino acids: CASSVSDMNQPQHF. The CDR3 bases are TGCGCCAGCAGCGTCTCCGACATGAATCAGCCCCAGCATTTT. The chain recombines TRBV5-1 with TRBJ1-5; no clear D gene. Trimming took off 4 bases at V and 4 bases at J, with 12 bases between the two ends. Germline CDR1 SGHRS, CDR2 YFSETQ. The CDR3 is 14 amino acids.

This clone came up many times. The chain couples TRBV5-1 to TRBJ2-3, with 7 bases matching TRBD1. This CDR3 has 16 residues. V trimming: 0 bases; J trimming: 0 bases; junction bases outside the gene matches: 4. Germline V gene lookup returns CDR1 SGHRS and CDR2 YFSETQ. CDR3 amino acids: CASSLGTGTSTDTQYF. CDR3 nucleotide sequence: TGCGCCAGCAGCTTGGGGACAGGTACTAGCACAGATACGCAGTATTTT. The full variable domain, with the rest looked up from reference TRBV5-1 and TRBJ2-3, is KAGVTQTPRYLIKTRGQQVTLSCSPISGHRSVSWYQQTPGQGLQFLFEYFSETQRNKGNFPGRFSGRQFSNSRSEMNVSTLELGDSALYLCASSLGTGTSTDTQYFGPGTRLTVL.